This T cell receptor (beta chain) comes out of a study of cytomegalovirus exposure and HLA in healthy donors. Study observations and caveats: In terms of immune exposure information, only CMV serostatus was available. A further, later analysis showed that HLA-associated TCR beta chains (compared with equally common others) were more clonally expanded. Per published accounts, TCR beta sequences correctly predicted the HLA-A and HLA-B alleles of most subjects.

The CDR3 length is 16 residues. Per the germline V gene, CDR1 is SGDLS and CDR2 is YYNGEE. V lost 0 bases to trimming and J lost 4 bases; unmatched junction nucleotides: 4. Of note for this clone: As yet, its antigen is unknown.

The PCR ran on 60 Vbeta and 13 Jbeta primers. In the original workflow: Later, some 75 million unique TCR beta chains were counted in an analysis, and around 11 million of them were shared. TCRdb keeps only in-frame clones here, not all; method: immunoSEQ multiplex PCR. V and J calls and clone size follow that table, whereas D and trimming were derived from the DNA. The sample includes fewer than 350,000 clones, 80% to 90% of them seen just once. The chain combines TRBV9 with TRBJ2-1, with 10 positions matching TRBD2. This TCR was recovered from a woman younger than 30 in good health and CMV-seronegative. Sequencing was carried out using PBMCs. As DNA, the CDR3 is TGTGCCAGCAGCGTAGTGGGTAGCGGGGGGTACAATGAGCAGTTCTTC. It is translated as CASSVVGSGGYNEQFF.